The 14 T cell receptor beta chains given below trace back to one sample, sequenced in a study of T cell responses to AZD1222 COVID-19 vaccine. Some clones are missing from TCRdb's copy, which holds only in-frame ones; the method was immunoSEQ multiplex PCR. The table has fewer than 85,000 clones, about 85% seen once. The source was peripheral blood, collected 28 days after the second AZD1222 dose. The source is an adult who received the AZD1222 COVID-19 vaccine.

CDR3 sequence: CASSWSGTTEAFF. The CDR3 coding sequence is TGTGCCAGCAGCTGGTCCGGGACAACAGAAGCTTTCTTT. The chain has TRBV5-6 and TRBJ1-1; D possibly corresponds to TRBD1 (6 bases). Trimming took 3 bases from V and 8 from J, leaving 14 bases between them. Germline V lookup: CDR1 SGHDT, CDR2 YYEEEE. The CDR3 consists of 13 residues.

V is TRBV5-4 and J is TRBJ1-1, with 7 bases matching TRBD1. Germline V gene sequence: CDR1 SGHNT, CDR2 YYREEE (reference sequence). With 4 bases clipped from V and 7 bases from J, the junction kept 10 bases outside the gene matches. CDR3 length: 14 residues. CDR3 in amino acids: CASSITGAEDEAFF. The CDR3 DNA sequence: TGTGCCAGCAGCATAACAGGGGCGGAGGATGAAGCTTTCTTT.

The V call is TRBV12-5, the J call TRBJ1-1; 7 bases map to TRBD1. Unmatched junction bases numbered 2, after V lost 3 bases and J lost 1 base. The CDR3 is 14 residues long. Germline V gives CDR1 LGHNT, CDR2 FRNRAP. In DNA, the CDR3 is TGTGCTAGTGGTTTAGAGGGGGCGAACACTGAAGCTTTCTTT. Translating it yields CASGLEGANTEAFF. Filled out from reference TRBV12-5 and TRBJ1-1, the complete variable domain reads DARVTQTPRHKVTEMGQEVTMRCQPILGHNTVFWYRQTMMQGLELLAYFRNRAPLDDSGMPKDRFSAEMPDATLATLKIQPSEPRDSAVYFCASGLEGANTEAFFGQGTRLTVV.

The CDR3: CASSLWGGTNEKLFF. The CDR3 DNA follows: TGTGCCAGCAGCTTATGGGGCGGCACTAATGAAAAACTGTTTTTT. The chain links TRBV7-9 to TRBJ1-4, with D maybe TRBD1 (5 bases). V was cut by 2 bases and J by 2 bases, with 9 bases left in between. Per the germline V gene, CDR1 is SEHNR and CDR2 is FQNEAQ (reference sequence). CDR3 size: 15 residues. The full variable domain, completed using reference TRBV7-9 and TRBJ1-4, is DTGVSQNPRHKITKRGQNVTFRCDPISEHNRLYWYRQTLGQGPEFLTYFQNEAQLEKSRLLSDRFSAERPKGSFSTLEIQRTEQGDSAMYLCASSLWGGTNEKLFFGSGTQLSVL.

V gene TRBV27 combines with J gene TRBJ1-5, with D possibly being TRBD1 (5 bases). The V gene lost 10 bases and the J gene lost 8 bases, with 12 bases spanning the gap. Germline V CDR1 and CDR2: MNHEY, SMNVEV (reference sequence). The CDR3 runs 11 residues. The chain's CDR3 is CATGPTEPQHF. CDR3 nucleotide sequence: TGTGCCACAGGGCCTACGGAGCCCCAGCATTTT.

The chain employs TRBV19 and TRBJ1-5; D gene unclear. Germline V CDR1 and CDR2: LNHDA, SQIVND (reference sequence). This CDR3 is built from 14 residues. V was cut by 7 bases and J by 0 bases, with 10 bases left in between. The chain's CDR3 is CASKRENSNQPQHF. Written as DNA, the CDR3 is TGTGCCAGTAAGCGGGAAAATAGCAATCAGCCCCAGCATTTT.

The CDR3 bases are TGTGCCACCAGCAGGGAAAGAGGGACAGGGGCTGGTGTTGGTGGCTACACCTTC. Translation gives CATSRERGTGAGVGGYTF. The J gene is TRBJ1-2, the V gene TRBV15; TRBD1 matches at 10 bases. Trimming cost V 3 bases and J 7 bases; bases outside gene matches: 17. The CDR3 is made up of 18 amino acids. From germline, CDR1 is LNHNV and CDR2 YYDKDF (reference sequence).

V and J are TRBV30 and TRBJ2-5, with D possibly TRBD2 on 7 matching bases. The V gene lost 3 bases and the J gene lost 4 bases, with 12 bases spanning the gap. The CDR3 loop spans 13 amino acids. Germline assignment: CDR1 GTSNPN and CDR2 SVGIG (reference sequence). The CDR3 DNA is TGTGCCTGGAGGATGGGGGGGCGAGAGACCCAGTACTTC. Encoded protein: CAWRMGGRETQYF.

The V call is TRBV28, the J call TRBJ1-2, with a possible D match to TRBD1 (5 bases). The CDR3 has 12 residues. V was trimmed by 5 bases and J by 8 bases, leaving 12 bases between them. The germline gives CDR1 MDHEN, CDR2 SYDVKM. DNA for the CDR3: TGTGCCAGCAGTCCTGCCAGGGTCGGCTACACCTTC. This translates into CASSPARVGYTF.

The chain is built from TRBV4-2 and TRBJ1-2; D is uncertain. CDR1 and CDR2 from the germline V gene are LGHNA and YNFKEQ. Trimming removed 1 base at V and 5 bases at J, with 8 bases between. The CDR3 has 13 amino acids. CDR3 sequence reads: CASSQVFSYGYTF. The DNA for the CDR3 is TGTGCCAGCAGCCAAGTTTTCAGTTATGGCTACACCTTC.

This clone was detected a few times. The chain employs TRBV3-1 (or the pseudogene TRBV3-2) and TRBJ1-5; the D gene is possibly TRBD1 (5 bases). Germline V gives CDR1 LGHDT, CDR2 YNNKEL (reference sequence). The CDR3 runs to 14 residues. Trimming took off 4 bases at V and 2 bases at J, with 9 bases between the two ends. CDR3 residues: CASSRGTGNQPQHF. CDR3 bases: TGTGCCAGCAGCCGGGGCACCGGCAATCAGCCCCAGCATTTT.

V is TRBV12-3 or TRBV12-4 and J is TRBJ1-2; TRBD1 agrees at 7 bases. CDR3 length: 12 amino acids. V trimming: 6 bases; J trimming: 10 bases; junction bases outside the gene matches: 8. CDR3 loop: CASRTPTGAYTF. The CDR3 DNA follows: TGTGCCAGCAGGACTCCAACAGGGGCCTACACCTTC.

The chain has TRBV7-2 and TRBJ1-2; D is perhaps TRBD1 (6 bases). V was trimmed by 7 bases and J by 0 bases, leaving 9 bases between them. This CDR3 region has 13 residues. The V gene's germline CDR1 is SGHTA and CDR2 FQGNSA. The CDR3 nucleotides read TGTGCCAGCAACACAGGGTCTAACTATGGCTACACCTTC. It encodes CASNTGSNYGYTF.

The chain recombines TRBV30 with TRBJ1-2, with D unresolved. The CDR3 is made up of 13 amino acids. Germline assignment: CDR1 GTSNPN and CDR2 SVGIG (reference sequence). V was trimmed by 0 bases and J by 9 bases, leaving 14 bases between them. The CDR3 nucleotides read TGTGCCTGGAGTGTACTCCAGGCTTTCAGCTACACCTTC. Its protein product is CAWSVLQAFSYTF.